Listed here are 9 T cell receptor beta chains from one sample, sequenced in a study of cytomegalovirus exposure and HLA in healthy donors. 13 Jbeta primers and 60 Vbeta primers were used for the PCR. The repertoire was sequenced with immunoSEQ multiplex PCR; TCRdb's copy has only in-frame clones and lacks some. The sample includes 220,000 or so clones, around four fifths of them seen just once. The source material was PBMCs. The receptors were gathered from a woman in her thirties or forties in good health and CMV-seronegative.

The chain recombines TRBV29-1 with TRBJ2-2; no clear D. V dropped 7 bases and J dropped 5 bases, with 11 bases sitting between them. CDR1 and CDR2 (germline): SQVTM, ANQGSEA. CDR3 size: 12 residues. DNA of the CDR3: TGCAGCGCCACGTTTAGTACCGGGGAGCTGTTTTTT. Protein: CSATFSTGELFF.

In DNA form, the CDR3 reads TGCAGTGCTCGCAGCGGGGGAGAGCAGTTCTTC. It yields the protein CSARSGGEQFF. J is TRBJ2-1 and V is TRBV20-1; 8 bases agree with TRBD2. CDR1 DFQATT and CDR2 SNEGSKA come from the germline V gene (reference sequence). The CDR3 runs 11 residues. The V gene end was trimmed by 5 bases and the J gene end by 10 bases; junction bases not matched to a gene: 4.

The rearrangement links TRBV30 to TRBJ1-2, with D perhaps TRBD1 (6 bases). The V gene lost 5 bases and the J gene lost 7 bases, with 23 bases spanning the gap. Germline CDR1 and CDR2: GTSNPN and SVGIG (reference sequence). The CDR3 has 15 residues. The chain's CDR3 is CAWSTFSGQLRGYTF. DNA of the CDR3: TGTGCCTGGTCGACTTTCTCGGGACAACTTCGTGGCTACACCTTC.

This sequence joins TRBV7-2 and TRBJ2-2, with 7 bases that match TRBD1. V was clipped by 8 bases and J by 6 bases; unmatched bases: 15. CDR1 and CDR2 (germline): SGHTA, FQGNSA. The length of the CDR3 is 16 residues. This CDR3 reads CASQGDRVLMAGELFF. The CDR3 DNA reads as TGTGCCAGCCAGGGGGATCGGGTCTTGATGGCCGGGGAGCTGTTTTTT.

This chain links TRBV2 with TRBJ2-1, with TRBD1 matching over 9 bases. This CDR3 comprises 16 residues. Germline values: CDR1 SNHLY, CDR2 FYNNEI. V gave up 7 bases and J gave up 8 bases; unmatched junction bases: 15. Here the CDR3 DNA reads TGTGCCAGCAATCCGATGGGGAACAGGGGGCAAGATGAGCAGTTCTTC. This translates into CASNPMGNRGQDEQFF. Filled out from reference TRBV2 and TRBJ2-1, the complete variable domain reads EPEVTQTPSHQVTQMGQEVILRCVPISNHLYFYWYRQILGQKVEFLVSFYNNEISEKSEIFDDQFSVERPDGSNFTLKIRSTKLEDSAMYFCASNPMGNRGQDEQFFGPGTRLTVL.

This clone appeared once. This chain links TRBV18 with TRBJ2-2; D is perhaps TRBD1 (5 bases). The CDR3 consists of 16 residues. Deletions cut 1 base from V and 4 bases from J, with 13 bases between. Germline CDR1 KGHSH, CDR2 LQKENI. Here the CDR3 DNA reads TGTGCCAGCTCACCACGGGCGACAGCTTTCACCGGGGAGCTGTTTTTT. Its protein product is CASSPRATAFTGELFF.

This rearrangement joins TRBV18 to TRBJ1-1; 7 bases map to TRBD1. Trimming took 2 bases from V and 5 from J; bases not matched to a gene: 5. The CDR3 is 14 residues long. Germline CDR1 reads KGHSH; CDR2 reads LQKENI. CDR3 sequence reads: CASSPNQGGTEAFF. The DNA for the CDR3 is TGTGCCAGCTCACCAAATCAGGGGGGAACTGAAGCTTTCTTT.

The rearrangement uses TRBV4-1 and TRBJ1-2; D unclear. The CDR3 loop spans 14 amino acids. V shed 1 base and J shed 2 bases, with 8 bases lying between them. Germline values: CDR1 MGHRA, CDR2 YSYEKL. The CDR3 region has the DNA TGCGCCAGCAGCCAAGTCGTACTGAACTATGGCTACACCTTC. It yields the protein CASSQVVLNYGYTF.

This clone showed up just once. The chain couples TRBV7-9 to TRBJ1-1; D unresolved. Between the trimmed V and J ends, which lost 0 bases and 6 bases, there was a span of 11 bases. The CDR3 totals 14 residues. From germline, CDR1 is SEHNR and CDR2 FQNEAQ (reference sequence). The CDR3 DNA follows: TGTGCCAGCAGCTTAGCGTCCCGTTTTGCTGAAGCTTTCTTT. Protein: CASSLASRFAEAFF.